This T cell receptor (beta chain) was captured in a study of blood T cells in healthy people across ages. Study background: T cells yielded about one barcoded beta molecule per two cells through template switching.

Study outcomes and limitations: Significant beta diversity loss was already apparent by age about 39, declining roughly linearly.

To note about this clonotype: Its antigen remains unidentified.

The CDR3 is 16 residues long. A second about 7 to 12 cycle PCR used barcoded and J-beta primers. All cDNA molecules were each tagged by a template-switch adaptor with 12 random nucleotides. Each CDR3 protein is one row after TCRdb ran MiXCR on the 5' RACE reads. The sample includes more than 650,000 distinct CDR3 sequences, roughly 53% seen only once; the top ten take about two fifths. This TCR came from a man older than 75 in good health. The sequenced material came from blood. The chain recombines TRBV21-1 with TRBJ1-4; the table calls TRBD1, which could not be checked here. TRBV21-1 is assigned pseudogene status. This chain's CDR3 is CASSKDPRGRFEKLFF. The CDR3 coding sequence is TGTGCCAGCAGCAAAGACCCCCGGGGCCGGTTTGAAAAACTGTTTTTT.